Each of the 19 T cell receptor beta chains below was sequenced from the same sample in a study of Ad26.COV2.S vaccination and SARS-CoV-2 variants. Profiled with immunoSEQ multiplex PCR; TCRdb holds only in-frame clones, not every one. The sample consists of a few hundred thousand clones, roughly 87% of them appearing once. The treatment is: about 20 received Ad26.COV2.S at low or high dose, single or two shots; roughly five received placebo; per-sample allocation not given. Day 63 after the first vaccine or placebo injection was the time point for sampling. The sample here was peripheral blood, taken in a trial of Ad26.COV2.S vaccine versus placebo. The receptor set was obtained from a person between 18 and 65 years old who received the Ad26.COV2.S COVID-19 vaccine or a placebo.

The chain has TRBV7-3 and TRBJ1-2, with unresolved D. V shed 5 bases and J shed 6 bases, with 16 bases lying between them. The CDR3 has 14 amino acids. Looked up from germline, CDR1 is SGHTA and CDR2 is FQGTGA. CDR3 sequence (DNA): TGTGCCAGCAGCAAACCCGGGAGTGAAGATGGCTACACCTTC. It codes for CASSKPGSEDGYTF.

The V gene is TRBV6-2 or TRBV6-3, the J gene TRBJ2-1, with a tentative D call TRBD1 (6 bases). CDR3 length: 14 amino acids. Looked up from germline, CDR1 is MNHEY and CDR2 is SVGEGT. V was cut by 5 bases and J by 4 bases, with 12 bases left in between. The CDR3 protein is CASSATDSYNEQFF. CDR3 nucleotide sequence: TGTGCCAGCAGTGCCACGGACAGTTACAATGAGCAGTTCTTC.

This clone appeared a single time. The V gene is TRBV30, the J gene TRBJ2-7, with 11 bases matching TRBD1. The CDR3 sequence is 13 residues long. CDR1 GTSNPN and CDR2 SVGIG come from the germline V gene (reference sequence). V was clipped by 0 bases and J by 9 bases; unmatched bases: 4. This CDR3 reads CAWSVRDRGRQYF. For the CDR3, the DNA is TGTGCCTGGAGTGTACGGGACAGGGGGAGGCAGTACTTC.

This clone was picked up a small number of times. This rearrangement joins TRBV5-8 to TRBJ1-1, with 7 bases lining up with TRBD1. Germline values: CDR1 SGHTS, CDR2 YDEGEE. This CDR3 has 15 amino acids. V dropped 1 base and J dropped 5; count of bases not matched to a gene: 8. The CDR3 spells CASSLRGRGRTEAFF. The CDR3 DNA reads TGTGCCAGCAGCTTGAGGGGCAGGGGGAGGACTGAAGCTTTCTTT.

The chain is built from TRBV27 and TRBJ2-3, with 9 bases fitting TRBD2. Germline V lookup: CDR1 MNHEY, CDR2 SMNVEV (reference sequence). Trimming removed 6 bases from V and 5 bases from J; junction bases left unmatched: 12. The CDR3 contains 16 residues. CDR3 nucleotides: TGTGCCAGCAGCCCGATGGGCGGGGGGGCAAGAGATACGCAGTATTTT. Its protein is CASSPMGGGARDTQYF.

This chain links TRBV30 with TRBJ1-2; D unresolved. Trimming removed 1 base from V and 1 base from J, with 4 bases in between. This CDR3 is built from 12 residues. Germline values: CDR1 GTSNPN, CDR2 SVGIG (reference sequence). The CDR3 DNA is TGTGCCTGGAGTGGGCTTAACTATGGCTACACCTTC. Amino acid sequence: CAWSGLNYGYTF.

V is TRBV30 and J is TRBJ1-1, with D uncertain. The CDR3 spans 13 residues. CDR1 is GTSNPN, CDR2 SVGIG, per germline (reference sequence). The V gene lost 2 bases and the J gene lost 0 bases, with 7 bases spanning the gap. CDR3 sequence: CAWSTRVNTEAFF. The CDR3 region has the DNA TGTGCCTGGAGTACCCGAGTGAACACTGAAGCTTTCTTT.

The CDR3 spells CASSKDGNNQPQHF. CDR3 nucleotide sequence: TGCGCCAGCAGCAAGGACGGAAACAATCAGCCCCAGCATTTT. The rearrangement joins TRBV5-1 to TRBJ1-5; D is undetermined. This CDR3 spans 14 amino acids. V lost 4 bases, J lost 3 bases, and 11 bases lay in between. Germline lookup yields CDR1 SGHRS and CDR2 YFSETQ.

A few counts support this clone. The V call is TRBV4-1, the J call TRBJ2-6; D call uncertain. The V gene lost 5 bases and the J gene lost 2 bases, with 16 bases spanning the gap. CDR3 length equals 17 residues. Per the germline V gene, CDR1 is MGHRA and CDR2 is YSYEKL. Here the CDR3 DNA reads TGCGCCAGCAGCGTTAACCCCACGCGGACTGGGGCCAACGTCCTGACTTTC. The encoded protein is CASSVNPTRTGANVLTF.

The V and J genes are TRBV5-1 and TRBJ1-1; D is ambiguous. CDR1 and CDR2 (germline): SGHRS, YFSETQ. The CDR3 is 13 residues long. Trimming pared 0 bases from V and 2 bases from J, leaving 5 bases between. CDR3 in DNA: TGCGCCAGCAGCTTGGACGACAACACTGAAGCTTTCTTT. As protein: CASSLDDNTEAFF.

The chain links TRBV5-1 to TRBJ2-7; no clear D. Germline-derived CDR1 and CDR2 are SGHRS and YFSETQ. This CDR3 region has 16 residues. Trimming took off 0 bases at V and 3 bases at J, with 16 bases between the two ends. The CDR3 reads CASSLVSGGERYEQYF. CDR3 nucleotide sequence: TGCGCCAGCAGCTTGGTGAGTGGCGGTGAGCGCTACGAGCAGTACTTC.

The chain links TRBV5-1 to TRBJ2-7; D is uncertain. The CDR3 is 11 amino acids. Germline CDR1 reads SGHRS; CDR2 reads YFSETQ. Trimming took off 5 bases at V and 1 base at J, with 4 bases between the two ends. This chain's CDR3 is CASRFSYEQYF. In DNA form, the CDR3 reads TGCGCCAGCAGGTTTTCCTACGAGCAGTACTTC.

The chain employs TRBV27 and TRBJ1-2; D is possibly TRBD1 (5 bases). This CDR3 spans 12 amino acids. The V and J ends lost 8 bases and 5 bases respectively, with 12 bases between them. The germline CDR1 and CDR2 sequences are MNHEY and SMNVEV (reference sequence). The CDR3 DNA sequence: TGTGCCAGCGGGGGTGGGGTTTATGGCTACACCTTC. Its translation is CASGGGVYGYTF.

The chain joins TRBV19 to TRBJ1-3, with D unresolved. From germline, CDR1 is LNHDA and CDR2 SQIVND (reference sequence). V was pared by 8 bases and J by 4 bases, with 9 bases between. The CDR3 length is 12 residues. CDR3 coding DNA: TGTGCCAGTTGTTCTGGGGGAAACACCATATATTTT. It is translated as CASCSGGNTIYF.

The chain combines TRBV5-8 with TRBJ2-1; D unclear. The germline CDR1 and CDR2 sequences are SGHTS and YDEGEE. V was shortened by 2 bases and J by 8 bases, with 5 bases between the two germline ends. There are 11 residues in the CDR3. The CDR3 DNA reads as TGTGCCAGCAGCTTTATGGATGAGCAGTTCTTC. Encoded protein: CASSFMDEQFF. Based on the CDR3 plus reference TRBV5-8 and TRBJ2-1, the full variable domain is EAGVTQSPTHLIKTRGQQATLRCSPISGHTSVYWYQQALGLGLQFLLWYDEGEERNRGNFPPRFSGRQFPNYSSELNVNALELEDSALYLCASSFMDEQFFGPGTRLTVL.

The chain uses TRBV3-1 (or the pseudogene TRBV3-2) and TRBJ2-5; 7 nucleotides agree with TRBD1. Looked up from germline, CDR1 is LGHDT and CDR2 is YNNKEL (reference sequence). V shed 1 base and J 5 bases; nucleotides not matched to a gene: 7. This CDR3 comprises 15 residues. The CDR3 loop reads CASSQGRQGWETQYF. The CDR3 DNA follows: TGTGCCAGCAGCCAAGGGCGACAGGGATGGGAGACCCAGTACTTC.

V is TRBV10-3 and J is TRBJ2-1; TRBD1 matches 8 bases. With 4 bases clipped from V and 9 bases from J, the junction kept 5 bases outside the gene matches. Germline CDR1 reads ENHRY; CDR2 reads SYGVKD. This CDR3 spans 13 amino acids. This CDR3 reads CAISAGQGTEQFF. CDR3 nucleotide sequence: TGTGCCATCAGTGCAGGACAGGGCACTGAGCAGTTCTTC.

V is TRBV6-5 and J is TRBJ1-1; D remains unclear. Germline lookup yields CDR1 MNHEY and CDR2 SVGAGI. V lost 8 bases and J lost 10, with 20 bases in between. This CDR3 comprises 13 residues. Here the CDR3 reads CASGLSERNPAFF. The DNA for the CDR3 is TGTGCCAGCGGTTTATCCGAGCGAAATCCAGCTTTCTTT.

The V and J genes are TRBV3-1 (or the pseudogene TRBV3-2) and TRBJ1-1, with D possibly TRBD1 on 5 matching bases. CDR1 LGHDT and CDR2 YNNKEL come from the germline V gene (reference sequence). This CDR3 spans 12 amino acids. Between the trimmed V and J ends, which lost 6 bases and 1 base, there was a span of 6 bases. CDR3 nucleotides: TGTGCCAGCAGTCAGGGGAACACTGAAGCTTTCTTT. This encodes CASSQGNTEAFF.